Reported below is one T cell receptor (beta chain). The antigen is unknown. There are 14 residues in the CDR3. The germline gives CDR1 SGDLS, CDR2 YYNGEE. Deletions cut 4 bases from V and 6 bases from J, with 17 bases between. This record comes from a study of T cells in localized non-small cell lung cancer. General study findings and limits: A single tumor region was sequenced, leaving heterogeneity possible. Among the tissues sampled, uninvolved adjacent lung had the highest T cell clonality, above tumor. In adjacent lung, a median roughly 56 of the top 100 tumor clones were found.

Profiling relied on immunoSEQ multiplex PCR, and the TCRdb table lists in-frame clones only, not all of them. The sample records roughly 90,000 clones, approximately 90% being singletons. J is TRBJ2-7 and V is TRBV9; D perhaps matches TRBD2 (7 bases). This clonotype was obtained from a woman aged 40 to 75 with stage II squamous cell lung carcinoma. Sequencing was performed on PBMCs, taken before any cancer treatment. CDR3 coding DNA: TGTGCCAGCAGCCCCCGGGGGCTAGCGGCCGAGCAGTACTTC. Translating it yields CASSPRGLAAEQYF.